One and the same sample provided the 21 T cell receptor beta chains below, sequenced in a study of blood T cells in healthy people across ages. Combining a sample-barcoded 5' primer with a J-beta primer mix, a second PCR ran for about 7 to 12 cycles. TCRdb reprocessed the 5' RACE reads via MiXCR and lists one record per CDR3 protein. The data contain fewer than 900,000 distinct CDR3 sequences, about 37% of them singletons. Sequences were obtained from blood. The receptor set was obtained from a man younger than 35 in good health.

This clonotype was counted only a few times. The chain uses TRBV9 and TRBJ2-3; 8 bases align to TRBD2. The CDR3 length is 16 residues. Germline CDR1 reads SGDLS; CDR2 reads YYNGEE. V shed 3 bases, J shed 1 base, and the junction held 7 bases outside the gene matches. CDR3 sequence reads: CASSASGGRGTDTQYF. For the CDR3, the DNA is TGTGCCAGCAGCGCCTCGGGGGGGCGCGGCACAGATACGCAGTATTTT.

This clonotype was seen only a few times. This chain joins TRBV4-3 and TRBJ1-2, with D unclear. This CDR3 has 13 amino acids. Germline CDR1 LGHNA, CDR2 YSLEER. With 3 bases removed from V and 7 bases from J, the gap between germline ends came to 12 bases. Written as DNA, the CDR3 is TGCGCCAGCAGCCAGATACACGAGGGTGGCTACACCTTC. It is translated as CASSQIHEGGYTF.

This clonotype showed up just a few times. The junction does not match germline at one end; this may be a read error. The chain carries TRBV9 and TRBJ2-3, with 9 bases that match TRBD2. The CDR3 has 15 residues. Germline V gene lookup returns CDR1 SGDLS and CDR2 YYNGEE. Written as DNA, the CDR3 is TGTGCCAGCAGCCAGACGGGGACTAGCACAGATGCGCAGTATTTT. This sequence encodes CASSQTGTSTDAQYF.

V usage is TRBV4-3 and J usage is TRBJ2-1, with D possibly being TRBD1 (6 bases). Trimming took 4 bases from V and 7 from J, leaving 14 bases between them. Germline lookup yields CDR1 LGHNA and CDR2 YSLEER. The CDR3 length is 14 residues. The CDR3 loop is CASSPDWQGNEQFF. The CDR3 DNA is TGCGCCAGCAGCCCCGACTGGCAGGGGAATGAGCAGTTCTTC.

This clonotype was observed at least ten times. V gene TRBV12-3 or TRBV12-4 combines with J gene TRBJ1-5; tentative D call: TRBD1 (6 bases). The V end was cut by 8 bases, the J end by 7 bases, with 18 bases between. This CDR3 is built from 14 residues. CDR3 nucleotides: TGTGCCAGCGGGAGTAGGGGGAAGGGGCAGCCCCAGCATTTT. Translation gives CASGSRGKGQPQHF.

The rearrangement uses TRBV20-1 and TRBJ1-3; D not resolved. The germline V gene encodes CDR1 DFQATT and CDR2 SNEGSKA (reference sequence). The CDR3 is 14 amino acids. Trimming stripped 0 bases from V and 1 base from J, with 7 bases between. CDR3 protein: CSARDTGSGNTIYF. CDR3 DNA: TGCAGTGCTAGAGATACGGGATCTGGAAACACCATATATTTT.

This clonotype showed up many times. This chain uses TRBV29-1 with TRBJ2-7, with D perhaps matching TRBD2 (5 bases). Germline values: CDR1 SQVTM, CDR2 ANQGSEA. V was shortened by 5 bases and J by 3 bases, with 23 bases between the two germline ends. The CDR3 runs to 16 residues. The CDR3 sequence: CSVSRTDGEGNYEQYF. CDR3 nucleotides: TGCAGCGTTTCGAGGACTGACGGAGAGGGTAACTACGAGCAGTACTTC.

The V gene is TRBV29-1, the J gene TRBJ1-1, with D perhaps TRBD1 (6 bases). V lost 4 bases to trimming and J lost 0 bases, with 12 bases between them. The CDR3 sequence is 14 residues long. Germline assignment: CDR1 SQVTM and CDR2 ANQGSEA. The CDR3: CSVGTVYMNTEAFF. In nucleotides, the CDR3 is TGCAGCGTTGGGACAGTGTATATGAACACTGAAGCTTTCTTT.

This rearrangement joins TRBV15 to TRBJ2-7; D not resolved. This CDR3 spans 11 amino acids. V was pared by 1 base and J by 7 bases, with 5 bases between. Germline V gene lookup returns CDR1 LNHNV and CDR2 YYDKDF (reference sequence). CDR3 amino acids: CATSRVNEQYF. The CDR3 DNA follows: TGTGCCACCAGCAGAGTCAATGAGCAGTACTTC.

This clonotype was recorded at least ten times. The V gene is TRBV5-1, the J gene TRBJ2-3; D unclear. Trimming took 2 bases from V and 0 from J, leaving 7 bases between them. The CDR3 spans 14 residues. Germline-derived CDR1 and CDR2 are SGHRS and YFSETQ. CDR3 bases: TGCGCCAGCAGCTTCCCCACTAGCACAGATACGCAGTATTTT. Its translation: CASSFPTSTDTQYF.

This CDR3 is CASSFSGPSTGELFF. CDR3 coding DNA: TGTGCCAGCAGCTTTTCCGGACCCTCTACCGGGGAGCTGTTTTTT. V gene TRBV7-2 combines with J gene TRBJ2-2; D is unclear. CDR3 length equals 15 residues. In germline, CDR1 is SGHTA, CDR2 FQGNSA. The germline V and J ends were trimmed by 3 bases and 5 bases, with 13 bases remaining between them.

This clonotype has only a few counts. This chain links TRBV10-3 with TRBJ2-1; maybe TRBD1 (6 bases). CDR3 length: 14 amino acids. Germline values: CDR1 ENHRY, CDR2 SYGVKD. The ends were cut back, 8 bases at V and 6 bases at J, with 17 bases in the middle. The DNA for the CDR3 is TGTGCCATCCGCCCCGAACAGGGTTTCAATGAGCAGTTCTTC. It encodes CAIRPEQGFNEQFF.

The chain uses TRBV10-3 and TRBJ2-5; TRBD1 matches 9 bases. J was trimmed by 2 bases and V by 6 bases; bases with no gene match: 10. The CDR3 has 16 amino acids. CDR1 and CDR2 (germline): ENHRY, SYGVKD. CDR3 nucleotides: TGTGCCATCAGCCCGGGACAGGGCGCCTCTCAAGAGACCCAGTACTTC. This gives the protein CAISPGQGASQETQYF.

The V gene is TRBV6-2 or TRBV6-3, the J gene TRBJ2-5; the match to TRBD2 covers 11 bases. This CDR3 comprises 15 residues. The germline CDR1 and CDR2 sequences are MNHEY and SVGEGT. Losses at the gene ends were 6 bases for V and 11 bases for J; bases not matched to a gene: 14. The CDR3 spells CASSGASGGRNEQYF. The CDR3 bases are TGTGCCAGCAGCGGCGCTAGCGGGGGGAGAAATGAGCAGTACTTC.

This clonotype was seen a few times. J is TRBJ2-3 and V is TRBV12-3 or TRBV12-4; D is possibly TRBD2 (7 bases). This CDR3 has 14 amino acids. Trimming took off 11 bases at V and 4 bases at J, with 19 bases between the two ends. CDR3 nucleotide sequence: TGTGCCGGGGGAGGGGGGCCGGTTTCAGATACGCAGTATTTT. Translating gives CAGGGGPVSDTQYF.

V usage is TRBV6-5 and J usage is TRBJ1-4; TRBD1 aligns across 7 bases. This CDR3 is built from 16 residues. Germline V gives CDR1 MNHEY, CDR2 SVGAGI. V was pared by 0 bases and J by 3 bases, with 4 bases of the junction left unmatched. For the CDR3, the DNA is TGTGCCAGCAGTTACTCCAGGGGGGCCCCTAATGAAAAACTGTTTTTT. Protein product: CASSYSRGAPNEKLFF.

A note on this clonotype: This may stem from a read error, because a much larger clone lies one nucleotide away. This rearrangement joins TRBV6-6 to TRBJ2-3; no clear D gene. The length of the CDR3 is 12 residues. V gave up 7 bases and J gave up 2 bases, with 7 bases separating them. Per germline, CDR1 MNHNY and CDR2 SVGAGI (reference sequence). CDR3: CASMDATDTQYF. CDR3 coding DNA: TGTGCCAGCATGGACGCCACAGATACGCAGTATTTT.

The chain recombines TRBV18 with TRBJ1-1, with D possibly TRBD1 on 5 matching bases. The CDR3 extends over 15 amino acids. V shed 1 base and J shed 10 bases, with 19 bases lying between them. The germline CDR1 and CDR2 sequences are KGHSH and LQKENI. CDR3 in DNA: TGTGCCAGCTCACCACAAGTGGGGCTAAGGGAAATAGCTTTCTTT. Protein: CASSPQVGLREIAFF.

The genes are TRBV3-1 and TRBJ1-4; D not resolved. This CDR3 is 16 amino acids long. CDR1 and CDR2 from the germline V gene are LGHDT and YNNKEL (reference sequence). V lost 4 bases and J 6 bases, leaving 18 bases between the germline ends. The CDR3 reads CASSPARASRDEKLFF. The DNA for the CDR3 is TGTGCCAGCAGCCCGGCCCGGGCCTCGAGGGATGAAAAACTGTTTTTT.

The chain links TRBV7-3 to TRBJ2-5, with D unclear. Trimming removed 5 bases at V and 1 base at J, with 8 bases between. The CDR3 length is 13 residues. Looked up from germline, CDR1 is SGHTA and CDR2 is FQGTGA. CDR3 in amino acids: CASSGSLQETQYF. The DNA for the CDR3 is TGTGCCAGCAGCGGCTCCCTCCAAGAGACCCAGTACTTC.

This clonotype was counted a few times. This chain joins TRBV12-3 or TRBV12-4 and TRBJ2-3; 7 positions agree with TRBD1. V dropped 5 bases and J dropped 0; count of bases not matched to a gene: 14. The CDR3 runs to 18 residues. CDR3 protein: CASSLPSYRGTSTDTQYF. In DNA form, the CDR3 reads TGTGCCAGCAGTCTCCCTTCGTACAGGGGAACTAGCACAGATACGCAGTATTTT.